Presented here are 3 T cell receptor beta chains from one specimen sequenced in a study of neurological immune-mediated disorders. TCRdb redid the calling of the 5' RACE reads with MiXCR, one entry per CDR3 protein. The sample lists about 18,000 distinct CDR3 sequences, 11% to 15% seen once, with 7.8% in the top ten. The specimen sequenced was CD4+ T cells from blood. The receptor source for this set is a woman aged 60-75 years with HTLV-1-associated myelopathy (HAM/TSP).

This clonotype was counted ten times or more. V is TRBV9 and J is TRBJ2-1; 12 nucleotides align to TRBD2. The trim removed 0 bases at V and 8 bases at J, leaving 6 bases unmatched. The CDR3 covers 16 residues. In germline, CDR1 is SGDLS, CDR2 YYNGEE. CDR3: CASSVVLAGGFDEQFF. The CDR3 region has the DNA TGTGCCAGCAGCGTAGTGCTAGCGGGGGGGTTCGATGAGCAGTTCTTC.

This clonotype was found many times. The J gene is TRBJ1-2, the V gene TRBV6-1; D ambiguous. The germline gives CDR1 MNHNS, CDR2 SASEGT. Trimming pared 7 bases from V and 4 bases from J, leaving 7 bases between. The CDR3 has 11 amino acids. The CDR3 loop reads CASTPSYGYTF. CDR3 sequence (DNA): TGTGCCAGCACCCCTTCCTATGGCTACACCTTC.

V gene TRBV5-5 combines with J gene TRBJ1-1; unclear D gene. Per germline, CDR1 SGHKS and CDR2 YYEKEE (reference sequence). This CDR3 has 12 amino acids. Deletions cut 4 bases from V and 10 bases from J, with 14 bases between. For the CDR3, the DNA is TGTGCCAGCAGCACCCATTCAGAGAGAGCTTTCTTT. Its translation is CASSTHSERAFF.